In this sample, the clone carrying this T cell receptor (beta chain) turned up a few times. What it binds is unknown. The data belong to a study of T cells in Graves' hyperthyroidism and ophthalmopathy. Germline CDR1 reads SGDLS; CDR2 reads YYNGEE. The length of the CDR3 is 15 residues. Trimming took off 7 bases at V and 0 bases at J, with 16 bases between the two ends. General observations from the study: Blood also showed most of the thyroid clonotypes that were expanded above 0.001.

Regions amplified from RNA transcripts were the TCR beta CDR3 regions. With the HTBI primer set, the TCR CDR3 went through a first round of RT-PCR. TCRdb independently ran MiXCR on the multiplex PCR reads; one entry per CDR3 protein. The sample has hundreds of thousands of distinct CDR3 sequences; around 46% are singletons. This sequence joins TRBV9 and TRBJ1-1; no reliable D call. The receptor was derived from a woman aged 18-35 years with Graves' hyperthyroidism. Sequenced: peripheral blood or thyroid tissue (not recorded which). The CDR3 region is CASSPRPGMNTEAFF. In DNA form, the CDR3 reads TGTGCCAGCTCACCACGTCCGGGGATGAACACTGAAGCTTTCTTT.